This entry lists 27 T cell receptor beta chains sequenced from one sample in a study of T cell changes during pregnancy in multiple sclerosis. This table comes from immunoSEQ multiplex PCR, and its TCRdb copy is limited to in-frame clones, with some not included. Counted here are 55,000 to 85,000 clones, approximately 92% occurring once; the ten biggest clones make up approximately 1.1%. The source was peripheral blood, collected in the third trimester of pregnancy. Receptor source: a female donor with multiple sclerosis, enrolled in a pregnancy study.

The J gene is TRBJ1-2, the V gene TRBV4-2, with D unclear. V was pared by 0 bases and J by 8 bases, with 10 bases between. There are 13 residues in the CDR3. Germline V lookup: CDR1 LGHNA, CDR2 YNFKEQ. In DNA form, the CDR3 reads TGTGCCAGCAGCCAAGATTCGGTCGAGGGCTACACCTTC. Its protein is CASSQDSVEGYTF.

The table lists this clone with a few counts. The genes are TRBV6-1 and TRBJ1-1, with a weak D call TRBD1 (5 bases). This CDR3 region has 14 residues. Germline CDR1 and CDR2: MNHNS and SASEGT. Trimming removed 6 bases at V and 4 bases at J, with 15 bases between. Here the CDR3 DNA reads TGTGCCAGCAGGGAGACGGTCGGGGGCACTGAAGCTTTCTTT. This translates into CASRETVGGTEAFF.

This rearrangement joins TRBV29-1 to TRBJ2-1; D perhaps matches TRBD1 (5 bases). CDR3 length: 13 amino acids. V lost 6 bases and J lost 3, with 12 bases in between. CDR1 SQVTM and CDR2 ANQGSEA come from the germline V gene. CDR3 DNA sequence: TGCAGCGTCTTCGCAGACAGCTACAATGAGCAGTTCTTC. Protein product: CSVFADSYNEQFF.

The V gene is TRBV9, the J gene TRBJ2-1; the match to TRBD2 covers 8 bases. V trimming: 0 bases; J trimming: 0 bases; junction bases outside the gene matches: 5. The CDR3 consists of 17 residues. The germline V gene encodes CDR1 SGDLS and CDR2 YYNGEE. The CDR3 region has the DNA TGTGCCAGCAGCGTAGAGGTTAGCGGGAACTCCTACAATGAGCAGTTCTTC. Translation gives CASSVEVSGNSYNEQFF.

V gene TRBV9 combines with J gene TRBJ2-5, with a tentative D call TRBD2 (6 bases). The ends were cut back, 4 bases at V and 5 bases at J, with 18 bases in the middle. The CDR3 spans 15 residues. Germline V gene lookup returns CDR1 SGDLS and CDR2 YYNGEE. This CDR3 reads CASSQSWEAGETQYF. The CDR3 DNA follows: TGTGCCAGCAGCCAGTCCTGGGAGGCAGGGGAGACCCAGTACTTC.

The V and J genes are TRBV19 and TRBJ2-1; 8 bases fit TRBD1. Germline V lookup: CDR1 LNHDA, CDR2 SQIVND (reference sequence). This CDR3 has 18 residues. Losses at the gene ends were 5 bases for V and 5 bases for J; bases not matched to a gene: 17. The CDR3 nucleotides read TGTGCCAGTAGTCGTGGCAGGGGGCCAGCCGATACAAACAATGAGCAGTTCTTC. Amino acid sequence: CASSRGRGPADTNNEQFF.

The CDR3 loop reads CASSLGVGGLASDTQYF. Written as DNA, the CDR3 is TGTGCCAGCAGCTTAGGGGTTGGTGGACTAGCATCAGATACGCAGTATTTT. V is TRBV11-2 and J is TRBJ2-3; 8 bases agree with TRBD2. The CDR3 totals 17 residues. With V trimmed by 1 base and J by 4 bases, 10 bases remained unmatched. Per the germline V gene, CDR1 is SGHAT and CDR2 is FQNNGV.

V is TRBV7-9 and J is TRBJ1-3; tentatively, D is TRBD1 (5 bases). V was pared by 5 bases and J by 2 bases, with 13 bases between. This CDR3 is built from 15 residues. In germline, CDR1 is SEHNR, CDR2 FQNEAQ (reference sequence). CDR3 region: CASSLIGVTGNTIYF. CDR3 bases: TGTGCCAGCAGCCTAATAGGGGTTACTGGAAACACCATATATTTT.

The genes are TRBV4-1 and TRBJ2-3; 11 nucleotides line up with TRBD2. CDR1 is MGHRA, CDR2 YSYEKL, per germline. The CDR3 length is 18 residues. V trimming: 0 bases; J trimming: 3 bases; junction bases outside the gene matches: 8. Written as DNA, the CDR3 is TGCGCCAGCAGCCAAGACGGGGCTAGCGGGAGGAGAACAGATACGCAGTATTTT. Amino acids: CASSQDGASGRRTDTQYF.

This sequence joins TRBV2 and TRBJ1-2; D uncertain. The CDR3 spans 13 residues. Germline-derived CDR1 and CDR2 are SNHLY and FYNNEI. Trimming left V 2 bases short and J 8 bases short, with 12 bases between. The CDR3 sequence: CASSERGYYGYTF. CDR3 DNA sequence: TGTGCCAGCAGTGAACGAGGGTATTACGGCTACACCTTC.

V gene TRBV4-1 combines with J gene TRBJ2-5; a weak D match, TRBD2 (6 bases). Germline V gene lookup returns CDR1 MGHRA and CDR2 YSYEKL. Trimming took off 0 bases at V and 2 bases at J, with 16 bases between the two ends. CDR3 length: 17 amino acids. The CDR3, as DNA: TGCGCCAGCAGCCAAGATCGGTCCGGACTAACACAAGAGACCCAGTACTTC. This translates into CASSQDRSGLTQETQYF.

The rearrangement links TRBV28 to TRBJ2-7, with 9 bases that match TRBD1. With 6 bases clipped from V and 3 bases from J, the junction kept 9 bases outside the gene matches. CDR3 length equals 15 residues. Germline CDR1 MDHEN, CDR2 SYDVKM. This CDR3 reads CASSRDGTGLYEQYF. CDR3 sequence (DNA): TGTGCCAGCAGCAGAGACGGGACAGGGCTCTACGAGCAGTACTTC.

V is TRBV19 and J is TRBJ2-5, with 8 bases identical to TRBD1. The length of the CDR3 is 14 residues. Germline V gene lookup returns CDR1 LNHDA and CDR2 SQIVND (reference sequence). The V gene end was trimmed by 3 bases and the J gene end by 5 bases; junction bases not matched to a gene: 5. CDR3 region: CASSITGGTETQYF. In DNA form, the CDR3 reads TGTGCCAGTAGTATTACAGGGGGGACCGAGACCCAGTACTTC.

The V and J genes are TRBV13 and TRBJ1-1; D is possibly TRBD1 (6 bases). The germline gives CDR1 PRHDT, CDR2 FYEKMQ (reference sequence). Trimming shortened V by 3 bases and J by 4 bases, and 15 bases separated the two germline ends. The CDR3 length is 15 residues. The chain's CDR3 is CASSFHRERVTEAFF. The DNA for the CDR3 is TGTGCCAGCAGCTTCCACAGGGAACGTGTCACTGAAGCTTTCTTT.

Of note for this clone: At one of its ends the junction is not consistent with the germline gene, which may arise from a read error. The CDR3 region is CAGSPGTGSNTEAFF. Here the CDR3 DNA reads TGCGCCGGCAGCCCCGGGACAGGGTCGAACACTGAAGCTTTCTTT. This chain joins TRBV5-1 and TRBJ1-1, with 9 bases aligning to TRBD1. CDR1 is SGHRS, CDR2 YFSETQ, per germline. The CDR3 sequence is 15 residues long.

The V gene is TRBV9, the J gene TRBJ1-2; the match to TRBD1 covers 8 bases. The CDR3 length is 14 residues. V was pared by 4 bases and J by 8 bases, with 10 bases of the junction left unmatched. Looked up from germline, CDR1 is SGDLS and CDR2 is YYNGEE. CDR3 coding DNA: TGTGCCAGCAGCATAACAGGGGGTCAACGGGGCTACACCTTC. This gives the protein CASSITGGQRGYTF.

J is TRBJ2-1 and V is TRBV6-1; 8 bases are shared with TRBD2. J gave up 7 bases and V 4 bases, and 9 bases lay outside the gene matches. The CDR3 sequence is 15 residues long. Looked up from germline, CDR1 is MNHNS and CDR2 is SASEGT. As DNA, the CDR3 is TGTGCCAGCAGTGCTCCCGGGACTAGTCGTAATGAGCAGTTCTTC. This codes for CASSAPGTSRNEQFF.

CDR3: CASSAGRTTPYNEQFF. The DNA for the CDR3 is TGTGCCAGCAGCGCCGGACGGACTACCCCCTACAATGAGCAGTTCTTC. The chain employs TRBV5-4 and TRBJ2-1, with D possibly being TRBD2 (6 bases). There are 16 residues in the CDR3. V lost 4 bases to trimming and J lost 2 bases, with 16 bases between them. From germline, CDR1 is SGHNT and CDR2 YYREEE (reference sequence).

The chain combines TRBV11-2 with TRBJ1-2; D ambiguous. The V end lost 4 bases, the J end lost 6 bases, and 12 bases lay between the germline ends. The CDR3 consists of 13 residues. The V gene's germline CDR1 is SGHAT and CDR2 FQNNGV. The chain's CDR3 is CASSSRSQNGYTF. DNA for the CDR3: TGTGCCAGCAGCTCCAGGTCCCAGAATGGCTACACCTTC.

The rearrangement uses TRBV2 and TRBJ2-2; D remains unclear. The V end lost 4 bases, the J end lost 4 bases, and 13 bases lay between the germline ends. Germline CDR1 and CDR2: SNHLY and FYNNEI. The CDR3 is made up of 15 amino acids. In DNA form, the CDR3 reads TGTGCCAGCAGTGGGTCAGCCCCGGGCACCGGGGAGCTGTTTTTT. It encodes CASSGSAPGTGELFF.

The chain joins TRBV4-1 to TRBJ1-1, with 7 nucleotides matching TRBD1. Germline trimming cut 3 bases from V and 3 bases from J; bases unmatched to any gene: 10. CDR1 and CDR2 (germline): MGHRA, YSYEKL. This CDR3 has 16 amino acids. The CDR3 loop is CASSQRADRQYTEAFF. The CDR3 DNA sequence: TGCGCCAGCAGCCAGCGGGCGGACAGGCAATACACTGAAGCTTTCTTT.

This chain uses TRBV6-5 with TRBJ2-1, with 9 bases that match TRBD2. The germline V gene has CDR1 MNHEY and CDR2 SVGAGI. V was clipped by 6 bases and J by 12 bases; unmatched bases: 6. The CDR3 runs 12 residues. CDR3: CASRSRTSVQFF. CDR3 nucleotides: TGTGCCAGCAGGTCCCGGACTAGCGTGCAGTTCTTC.

Note on this clone: Mismatch with germline at one junction end may stem from a read error. The chain recombines TRBV5-1 with TRBJ2-1; a weak D match, TRBD1 (8 bases). CDR3 length: 18 residues. Germline loops: CDR1 SGHRS, CDR2 YFSETQ. The CDR3 sequence is CASSRDRMAGAAYNEQFF. The CDR3 bases are TGCGCCAGCAGCAGGGACAGGATGGCGGGGGCCGCCTATAATGAGCAGTTCTTC.

This clone is a singleton in its sample. The rearrangement uses TRBV19 and TRBJ2-1, with TRBD2 matching 10 bases. CDR1 is LNHDA, CDR2 SQIVND, per germline (reference sequence). J gave up 2 bases and V 3 bases, and 4 bases lay outside the gene matches. This CDR3 has 16 residues. The CDR3 DNA reads TGTGCCAGTAGTATCATTAGCGGGAGGACCTACAATGAGCAGTTCTTC. Protein product: CASSIISGRTYNEQFF. Combining the CDR3 with reference TRBV19 and TRBJ2-1 gives the whole variable domain DGGITQSPKYLFRKEGQNVTLSCEQNLNHDAMYWYRQDPGQGLRLIYYSQIVNDFQKGDIAEGYSVSREKKESFPLTVTSAQKNPTAFYLCASSIISGRTYNEQFFGPGTRLTVL.

The V call is TRBV19, the J call TRBJ1-2, with D maybe TRBD1 (5 bases). Germline V gene data show CDR1 as LNHDA and CDR2 as SQIVND (reference sequence). V gave up 1 base and J gave up 0 bases, with 15 bases separating them. This CDR3 is built from 17 residues. CDR3 region: CASSIAGAALSNYGYTF. The CDR3, as DNA: TGTGCCAGTAGTATAGCTGGGGCAGCACTCTCTAACTATGGCTACACCTTC.

The chain uses TRBV7-2 and TRBJ2-5, with TRBD2 as a possible D gene (5 bases). Germline V gene data show CDR1 as SGHTA and CDR2 as FQGNSA. Between the trimmed V and J ends, which lost 5 bases and 2 bases, there was a span of 15 bases. CDR3 length: 15 residues. The CDR3 is CASSVQTDYQETQYF. DNA for the CDR3: TGTGCCAGCAGCGTGCAGACTGACTATCAAGAGACCCAGTACTTC.

This clone was detected once. The chain carries TRBV5-4 and TRBJ1-2; TRBD1 matches at 8 bases. V trimming: 4 bases; J trimming: 5 bases; junction bases outside the gene matches: 7. This CDR3 contains 14 residues. Germline lookup yields CDR1 SGHNT and CDR2 YYREEE (reference sequence). DNA for the CDR3: TGTGCCAGCAGCCTCAGGGGGCTGGTATATGGCTACACCTTC. Protein sequence: CASSLRGLVYGYTF.